This T cell receptor (beta chain) was observed in a study of blood T cell repertoires in COVID-19. Across the study: Material from acute and convalescent COVID-19 was sourced from the United States, Italy and Spain. Sources were T cells, B-cell-depleted T cells, or PBMCs; the material itself was cDNA or gDNA.

Germline trimming cut 6 bases from V and 0 bases from J; bases unmatched to any gene: 2. The CDR3 has 13 residues. CDR1 and CDR2 from the germline V gene are SGHRS and YFSETQ. In the original analysis: The authors estimated nucleated cell counts from reference gene primer amplification. Some clones are missing from TCRdb's copy, which holds only in-frame ones; the method was immunoSEQ multiplex PCR. The D gene and trimming were derived from the DNA, and the V and J assignments and clone size from that table. The sample yields approximately 210,000 clones, approximately 82% seen once. Sequencing was performed on peripheral blood. J is TRBJ2-5 and V is TRBV5-1; 7 bases map to TRBD1. The sequence derives from a woman in her forties with acute or convalescent COVID-19. CDR3 sequence: CASKQGNQETQYF. The CDR3 coding sequence is TGCGCCAGCAAACAGGGGAACCAAGAGACCCAGTACTTC.